This T cell receptor beta chain was obtained from a study of blood T cells in healthy people across ages. Combining a sample-barcoded 5' primer with a J-beta primer mix, a second PCR ran for about 7 to 11 cycles. One entry per CDR3 protein, called by TCRdb with MiXCR from the 5' RACE reads. Of fewer than 900,000 distinct CDR3 sequences listed, around 49% were seen once; the top ten hold 25% to 35%. Only a few counts were recorded for this clonotype. This clonotype was obtained from a woman aged 60-70 years in good health. The specimen was blood.

As DNA, the CDR3 is TGTGCCAGCAGCCAAAGCGGACAGGTCCAAGAGACCCAGTACTTC. This sequence encodes CASSQSGQVQETQYF. The chain uses TRBV14 and TRBJ2-5; 7 bases fit TRBD1. V lost 2 bases and J lost 1; bases outside the gene matches: 4. The germline V gene encodes CDR1 SGHDN and CDR2 FVKESK. CDR3 length equals 15 residues.